The sample holds a few counts of the clone carrying this T cell receptor (beta chain). No antigen is known for it. This specimen comes from a study of CD8 T cells in ankylosing spondylitis. Points from the study as a whole: Seemingly distinctive of ankylosing spondylitis blood was a TCR beta motif formed by eight highly homologous variants. CD8+ by phenotype, disease-linked clones were relatively rare in peripheral blood. Matched ankylosing spondylitis synovial fluid reportedly showed significant enrichment of disease-linked clones.

The CDR3 runs 15 residues. From germline, CDR1 is DFQATT and CDR2 SNEGSKA (reference sequence). V lost 6 bases, J lost 4 bases, and 10 bases stayed unmatched. Making the TCR beta libraries involved quantitative 5'-RACE with molecular barcodes. TCRdb recomputed calls from the 5' RACE reads with MiXCR, one row per CDR3 protein. The sample has roughly 670,000 distinct CDR3 sequences, around 17% seen once. The V gene is TRBV20-1, the J gene TRBJ2-1, with TRBD2 matching over 9 bases. The TCR comes from a male donor with ankylosing spondylitis. Sequenced: blood, either unsorted or a sorted T cell fraction (not recorded which). The CDR3 loop reads CSADTGTSSYNEQFF. CDR3 nucleotide sequence: TGCAGTGCGGACACCGGGACTAGCTCATACAATGAGCAGTTCTTC.